This T cell receptor (beta chain) was documented in a study of T cells after yellow fever vaccination. This clonotype was counted only a few times. This CDR3 comprises 15 residues. Germline-derived CDR1 and CDR2 are MNHEY and SVGEGT. V lost 4 bases, J lost 2 bases, and 12 bases lay in between. One entry per CDR3 protein results from TCRdb running MiXCR on the 5' RACE reads. Here the sample spans under 700,000 distinct CDR3 sequences, about a sixth being singletons. The sequence came from a man between 18 and 29 years old who received the YFV17D yellow fever vaccine. The chain joins TRBV6-2 or TRBV6-3 to TRBJ1-5; TRBD1 might be the D (6 bases). The specimen comprised PBMCs, sampled 4 to 6 days after the first yellow fever vaccination. This CDR3 is CASSFQGLGNQPQHF. The CDR3 DNA reads TGTGCCAGCAGTTTTCAGGGGCTGGGCAATCAGCCCCAGCATTTT.